The rows below give T cell receptor beta chains drawn from one sample of a study of response to subunit inactivated influenza vaccine. Using its own MiXCR run on the RT-PCR reads, TCRdb lists one record per CDR3 protein. The data contain 500,000 to 600,000 distinct CDR3 sequences, 10% to 15% of them seen just once; the ten biggest clones take up roughly 14%. The specimen comprised PBMCs from blood, sampled more than 35 days after vaccination. The receptor source for this set is a man between 50 and 59 years old who received an inactivated influenza vaccine. Each CDR3 is given with its conserved first and last residue. The D gene is left open where the match is weak. The listing skips clone size in some rows; elsewhere it reads once, few, many or a size class.

few	TRBV5-1	TRBJ2-7	.	TGCGCCAGCAGCCCATCAAACCGGGAGGAGCAGTACTTC	CASSPSNREEQYF
.	TRBV7-2	TRBJ2-3	.	TGTGCCAGCAGCTTAGCCATCAGTGGTGGAGATACGCAGTATTTT	CASSLAISGGDTQYF
.	TRBV12-3/TRBV12-4	TRBJ1-1	.	TGTGCCAGCAGTGCCCAGATGGCGAACACTGAAGCTTTCTTT	CASSAQMANTEAFF
few	TRBV4-3	TRBJ1-2	.	TGCGCCAGCAGCCAAGAAGAGATCAGAACAGGGGGCTACACCTTC	CASSQEEIRTGGYTF
few	TRBV7-2	TRBJ2-3	TRBD2	TGTGCCAGCAGCGACCAAGGGCTAGCGGGGCTATCACGGTATTTT	CASSDQGLAGLSRYF
many	TRBV28	TRBJ2-7	TRBD2	TGTGCCAGCAGTCCCTTGAATCTAGCGGGAGCCGAGCAGTACTTC	CASSPLNLAGAEQYF
.	TRBV4-3	TRBJ2-3	.	TGCGCCAGCAGCCTCCGGGACAAGGACACAGATACGCAGTATTTT	CASSLRDKDTDTQYF
few	TRBV7-2	TRBJ2-5	.	TGTGCCAGCAGCTTAGAGGGGGGCACGGCGGAGACCCAGTACTTC	CASSLEGGTAETQYF
.	TRBV4-2	TRBJ1-6	.	TGTGCCAGCAGCCAAGACAGGGGACCCCCGATAACCCTCCACTTT	CASSQDRGPPITLHF
few	TRBV4-3	TRBJ2-2	TRBD1	TGCGCCAGCAGCCAGGGACAGGGGAACACCGGGGAGCTGTTTTTT	CASSQGQGNTGELFF
.	TRBV6-2/TRBV6-3	TRBJ2-7	.	TGTGCCAGCAGACCTCCATGGGGCGACGAGCAGTACTTC	CASRPPWGDEQYF
few	TRBV20-1	TRBJ2-1	TRBD2	TGCAGTGCTAGTTCGGTTAGCGGGAGGACCACCTACAATGAGCAGTTCTTC	CSASSVSGRTTYNEQFF
.	TRBV9	TRBJ2-1	TRBD1	TGTGCCAGCAGCGTGGGTCAGTTGGGGGGACAGGGTAGGGCGAGCTCCTACAATGAGCAGTTCTTC	CASSVGQLGGQGRASSYNEQFF
.	TRBV6-5	TRBJ1-3	TRBD1	TGTGCCAGCAGTAACCCTGGACAGGCTCTCCTCCTATATTTT	CASSNPGQALLLYF
.	TRBV27	TRBJ2-7	TRBD2	TGTGCCAGTAACAGCGGGGGGGCTTTCTACGAGCAGTACTTC	CASNSGGAFYEQYF
.	TRBV20-1	TRBJ2-3	.	TGCAGTGCTAGAGCGGGCAGATTTTCCACAGATACGCAGTATTTT	CSARAGRFSTDTQYF
few	TRBV9	TRBJ2-1	TRBD2	TGTGCCAGCAGCGTAGCGCCAGAGGGACTAGCGGGAAACAATGAGCAGTTCTTC	CASSVAPEGLAGNNEQFF
.	TRBV5-1	TRBJ2-2	.	TGCGCCAGCAGCCCGACGGCCAGGGCGAACACCGGGGAGCTGTTTTTT	CASSPTARANTGELFF
few	TRBV11-2	TRBJ2-5	.	TGTGCCAGCAGCCCCTCGACGGGATTACAAGAGACCCAGTACTTC	CASSPSTGLQETQYF
few	TRBV7-2	TRBJ2-5	TRBD1	TGTGCCAGCAGCTTACGAGGACAGGCCACCGGGGAGACCCAGTACTTC	CASSLRGQATGETQYF
.	TRBV25-1	TRBJ2-7	TRBD2	TGTGCCAGCAGTGAATTGGGAGCGGGGGCCAGCTCCTACGAGCAGTACTTC	CASSELGAGASSYEQYF
few	TRBV19	TRBJ1-1	.	TGTGCCAGCTCCAGGGCAAAGAACACTGAAGCTTTCTTT	CASSRAKNTEAFF
once	TRBV30	TRBJ2-3	.	TGTGCCTGGAGTACTGAGACGGTCACAGATACGCAGTATTTT	CAWSTETVTDTQYF
.	TRBV4-1	TRBJ2-6	.	TGCGCCAGCAGCCAAGATGATGGGTTCCTCTCTGGGGCCAACGTCCTGACTTTC	CASSQDDGFLSGANVLTF
few	TRBV4-2	TRBJ1-1	.	TGTGCCAGCAGCCACGGAAGGGATGGTGGCACTGAAGCTTTCTTT	CASSHGRDGGTEAFF
.	TRBV11-1	TRBJ1-1	TRBD1	TGTGCCAGCAGCTCGATTACCCAGACAGGGGGGATGAACACTGAAGCTTTCTTT	CASSSITQTGGMNTEAFF
few	TRBV29-1	TRBJ1-4	TRBD1	TGCAGCGTCGCGACAGGGACCCCTCGTGAAAAACTGTTTTTT	CSVATGTPREKLFF
many	TRBV6-5	TRBJ1-4	.	TGTGCCAGCAGTTACTTTCGCCCCGGCCAGGGCGGGACTAATGAAAAACTGTTTTTT	CASSYFRPGQGGTNEKLFF
.	TRBV3-1	TRBJ2-7	.	TGTGCCAGCAGCCAAGCGGGTCCCCCCTACGAGCAGTACTTC	CASSQAGPPYEQYF
few	TRBV10-3	TRBJ2-1	.	TGTGCCATCAGTGAGTCGGGGGGAGAAAGTGAGCAGTTCTTC	CAISESGGESEQFF
few	TRBV6-1	TRBJ2-6	TRBD1	TGTGCCAGCCATCCAGGGGGCTCTGGGGCCAACGTCCTGACTTTC	CASHPGGSGANVLTF
few	TRBV6-2/TRBV6-3	TRBJ2-1	.	TGTGCCAGCCGGACGTTAAGCTCCTACAATGAGCAGTTCTTC	CASRTLSSYNEQFF
many	TRBV6-1	TRBJ2-1	TRBD1	TGTGCCAGCAGTCTCGGGACAGGCTATAATGAGCAGTTCTTC	CASSLGTGYNEQFF
.	TRBV15	TRBJ2-5	TRBD2	TGTGCCACCAGAGCTAGCGGAAACCAAGAGACCCAGTACTTC	CATRASGNQETQYF
.	TRBV6-1	TRBJ1-2	.	TGTGCCAGCACCAACACGGGGTATCATGGCTACACCTTC	CASTNTGYHGYTF
few	TRBV5-1	TRBJ2-2	TRBD1	TGCGCCAGCAGCTTGGTAACGGACAGGGCTACCGGGGAGCTGTTTTTT	CASSLVTDRATGELFF
many	TRBV28	TRBJ2-3	.	TGTGCCAGCACCGGGCCCTACACAGATACGCAGTATTTT	CASTGPYTDTQYF
.	TRBV27	TRBJ2-5	.	TGTGCCAGCAGTTTCGCTACACAAGAGACCCAGTACTTC	CASSFATQETQYF
.	TRBV30	TRBJ1-1	TRBD1	TGTGCCTGGAGTACCGGACAGGGTAAAGCTTTCTTT	CAWSTGQGKAFF
few	TRBV10-3	TRBJ2-3	.	TGTGCCATCAGAAAACAGGGGACTTCCACAGATACGCAGTATTTT	CAIRKQGTSTDTQYF
few	TRBV4-3	TRBJ2-5	TRBD2	TGCGCCAGCAGCCAAGATAGGCTAGCGGGGGTGGAGACCCAGTACTTC	CASSQDRLAGVETQYF
few	TRBV6-2/TRBV6-3	TRBJ2-7	TRBD1	TGTGCCAGCAGTCGGACAGGGCCCCACGAGCAGTACTTC	CASSRTGPHEQYF